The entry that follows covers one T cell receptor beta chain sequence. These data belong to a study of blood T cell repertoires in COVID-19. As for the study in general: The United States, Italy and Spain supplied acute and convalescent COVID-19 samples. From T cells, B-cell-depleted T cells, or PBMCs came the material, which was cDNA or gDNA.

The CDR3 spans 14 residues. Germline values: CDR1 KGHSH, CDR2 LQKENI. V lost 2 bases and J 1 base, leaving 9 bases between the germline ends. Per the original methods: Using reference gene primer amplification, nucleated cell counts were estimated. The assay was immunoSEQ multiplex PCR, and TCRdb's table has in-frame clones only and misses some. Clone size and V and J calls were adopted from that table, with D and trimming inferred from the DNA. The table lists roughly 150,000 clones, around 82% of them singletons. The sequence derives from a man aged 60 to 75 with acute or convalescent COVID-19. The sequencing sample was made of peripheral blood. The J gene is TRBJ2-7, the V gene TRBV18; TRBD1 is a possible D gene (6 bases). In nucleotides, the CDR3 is TGTGCCAGCTCACCATCGGACAGTTCCTACGAGCAGTACTTC. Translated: CASSPSDSSYEQYF. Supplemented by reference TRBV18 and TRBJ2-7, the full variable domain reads NAGVMQNPRHLVRRRGQEARLRCSPMKGHSHVYWYRQLPEEGLKFMVYLQKENIIDESGMPKERFSAEFPKEGPSILRIQQVVRGDSAAYFCASSPSDSSYEQYFGPGTRLTVT.